This is a list of T cell receptor beta chains from one sample in a study of cytomegalovirus exposure and HLA in healthy donors. The repertoire was sequenced with immunoSEQ multiplex PCR; TCRdb's copy has only in-frame clones and lacks some. The data contain 95,000 to 100,000 clones, approximately 75% of them singletons. The material sequenced was PBMCs. These receptors all come from a woman aged 40 to 55 in good health and CMV-seronegative. CDR3s leave out the opening cysteine and the closing phenylalanine or tryptophan. The order of the fields is V gene, J gene, CDR3 protein.

>TRBV30|TRBJ1-4
AWSVQGRGSEKLF
>TRBV5-1|TRBJ2-6
ASSWSGEVSGANVLT
>TRBV7-8|TRBJ2-5
ASSPFERETQY
>TRBV11-2|TRBJ1-4
ASSLYGGTNEKLF
>TRBV6-6|TRBJ1-6
ASNQQGVGSPLH
>TRBV5-1|TRBJ2-5
ASSLRTDQETQY
>TRBV30|TRBJ2-7
AWSARTQDEQY
>TRBV6-5|TRBJ1-2
ASSEVGGGYGYT
>TRBV7-9|TRBJ2-3
SSSSPSDTQY
>TRBV4-2|TRBJ2-1
ASSQSTSENEQF
>TRBV7-8|TRBJ2-7
ASSPSLTYEQY
>TRBV28|TRBJ2-3
ASRGTVTDTQY
>TRBV2|TRBJ1-5
ASSEFGVENQPQH
>TRBV7-8|TRBJ2-5
ASSNWDRPQETQY
>TRBV7-9|TRBJ1-2
ASSLEGTLYGYT
>TRBV7-3|TRBJ2-1
ASSLTGTTDEQF
>TRBV27|TRBJ2-7
ASSLSWSGGYEQY
>TRBV4-2|TRBJ1-1
ASSQERDTTEAF
>TRBV18|TRBJ2-6
ASSPSSRIGANVLT
>TRBV18|TRBJ1-6
ASSPTASSYNSPLH
>TRBV10-3|TRBJ2-5
AISELVQETQY
>TRBV15|TRBJ2-5
ATSRDRAQETQY
>TRBV30|TRBJ1-3
AWSPGQGGGNTIY
>TRBV5-1|TRBJ2-1
ASSRGLAGAPSYNEQF
>TRBV2|TRBJ1-5
ASSPGQGHQPQH
>TRBV6-5|TRBJ2-7
ASSRISYEQY
>TRBV28|TRBJ1-1
ASSPDRKAF
>TRBV7-6|TRBJ2-3
ASSTLSGGTDTQY
>TRBV18|NA
ASSPRVEVYEQY
>TRBV2|TRBJ1-5
ASSEEQNQPQH
>TRBV19|TRBJ2-7
ASSLETGGYEQY
>TRBV9|TRBJ2-7
ASSAMTRSDEQY
>TRBV19|TRBJ2-3
ALAGCTDTQY
>TRBV29-1|TRBJ1-2
SVEDRGYGYT
>TRBV9|TRBJ2-2
ASSVVMGQQDTGELF
>TRBV29-1|TRBJ2-7
SVEASNEQY
>TRBV6-6|TRBJ2-1
ASSSGTSGYNEQF
>TRBV30|TRBJ2-7
AWSQGMTYEQY
>TRBV28|TRBJ2-3
ASRLPGQGADTQY
>TRBV21-1|TRBJ2-1
ASSKGPGTSGRHYNEQF
>TRBV9|TRBJ1-2
ASSSRLQGEGGYT
>TRBV4-1|TRBJ2-1
ASSLTGLEENEQF
>TRBV6-1|NA
ASSERGGSYEQY
>TRBV5-1|TRBJ1-3
ASSSGGTGKNTIY
>TRBV7-2|TRBJ2-7
ASSLTGTSDYEQY